This T cell receptor (beta chain) was profiled in a study of cytomegalovirus exposure and HLA in healthy donors. PCR primers comprised 60 Vbeta and 13 Jbeta primers. Measured with immunoSEQ multiplex PCR; TCRdb has only the in-frame clones, and not every one. The sample has approximately 32,000 clones, 76% seen once. Sequences were obtained from PBMCs. This receptor was taken from a woman aged 25 to 39 in good health and CMV-seropositive.

The CDR3 sequence is CASSLPTANTEAFF. DNA of the CDR3: TGTGCCAGCAGCTTACCGACAGCCAACACTGAAGCTTTCTTT. The V call is TRBV5-8, the J call TRBJ1-1; D possibly corresponds to TRBD1 (5 bases). The V end was cut by 2 bases, the J end by 2 bases, with 10 bases between. This CDR3 contains 14 residues. CDR1 is SGHTS and CDR2 is YDEGEE in the germline V gene.